These 16 T cell receptor beta chains share one sample of origin, sequenced in a study of identical twins. TCRdb analysed the 5' RACE reads with MiXCR anew, one entry per CDR3 protein. The table lists hundreds of thousands of distinct CDR3 sequences, about 20% of them singletons. The same data also contributed to another study, on T cells expressing NK-cell markers.

Source material: PBMCs. These receptors all stem from a woman in her late teens or twenties in good health.

V is TRBV12-3 or TRBV12-4 and J is TRBJ2-1; TRBD1 agrees at 9 bases. The ends lost 3 bases at V and 8 bases at J; junction bases unmatched: 5. The CDR3 extends over 14 amino acids. The CDR3 is CASSFGTGFDEQFF. Written as DNA, the CDR3 is TGTGCCAGCAGTTTCGGGACAGGGTTCGATGAGCAGTTCTTC.

This clonotype was seen just once. One junction end does not reproduce the germline sequence, and a read error may be involved. The chain employs TRBV3-1 and TRBJ2-1, with 12 bases aligning to TRBD2. The CDR3 consists of 19 residues. Germline values: CDR1 LGHDT, CDR2 YNNKEL (reference sequence). The CDR3, as DNA: TGTGCCTGCAGTTTAGATTGGAGGTGGGGGACTAGCGGGTACAATGAGCAGTTCTTC. Translating gives CACSLDWRWGTSGYNEQFF.

The chain is built from TRBV20-1 and TRBJ1-5; tentative D call: TRBD1 (5 bases). Trimming stripped 2 bases from V and 6 bases from J, with 17 bases between. The CDR3 is made up of 15 amino acids. Germline assignment: CDR1 DFQATT and CDR2 SNEGSKA (reference sequence). In nucleotides, the CDR3 is TGCAGTGCTAGACCGTCGGGACTTTTAGTTCAGCCCCAGCATTTT. It encodes CSARPSGLLVQPQHF.

In this sample, this clonotype turned up a few times. The CDR3 coding sequence is TGTGCCAGCAGCTTCTCCGGGACAGGAAACTACGAGCAGTACTTC. Amino acid sequence: CASSFSGTGNYEQYF. V and J are TRBV7-6 and TRBJ2-7; 8 nucleotides align to TRBD1. Trimming cost V 3 bases and J 3 bases; bases outside gene matches: 7. CDR1 and CDR2 (germline): SGHVS, FNYEAQ. The CDR3 loop spans 15 amino acids.

This clonotype came up a few times. The CDR3 DNA reads TGTGCCAGCAGCTTAGAGGGGGGACCGAACACTGAAGCTTTCTTT. As protein: CASSLEGGPNTEAFF. The genes are TRBV11-2 and TRBJ1-1, with a weak D call TRBD1 (5 bases). Germline CDR1 is SGHAT and CDR2 is FQNNGV. V lost 0 bases and J lost 1, with 9 bases in between. This CDR3 is built from 15 residues.

The CDR3 DNA reads as TGCGCCAGCAACCCGGGACAGCAGAGAGAGACCCAGTACTTC. Translating gives CASNPGQQRETQYF. V is TRBV5-1 and J is TRBJ2-5; 7 bases match TRBD1. The CDR3 contains 14 residues. After removal of 6 bases from V and 4 bases from J, the junction contained 9 bases not matched to a gene. Looked up from germline, CDR1 is SGHRS and CDR2 is YFSETQ.

The gene calls are TRBV20-1 and TRBJ2-2, with 11 bases identical to TRBD1. The germline V gene has CDR1 DFQATT and CDR2 SNEGSKA (reference sequence). This CDR3 is built from 15 residues. The J segment lost 8 bases and the V segment lost 6 bases, leaving 11 bases of the junction unmatched. This CDR3 reads CSALPGTGGLGELFF. In DNA form, the CDR3 reads TGCAGTGCCCTTCCCGGGACAGGGGGGTTAGGGGAGCTGTTTTTT.

V gene TRBV11-2 combines with J gene TRBJ2-2; weak D call: TRBD1 (5 bases). The V end was cut by 0 bases, the J end by 1 base, with 9 bases between. CDR1 is SGHAT, CDR2 FQNNGV, per germline. This CDR3 has 16 amino acids. This chain's CDR3 is CASSLDHRWNTGELFF. CDR3 nucleotides: TGTGCCAGCAGCTTAGATCACAGGTGGAACACCGGGGAGCTGTTTTTT.

Of note for this clonotype: One end of the junction does not line up with germline, which may come from a read error. CDR3 DNA: TGCGCCAGCAGCCAAGCAGGGAACGAGCAGTACTTC. It encodes CASSQAGNEQYF. The chain is built from TRBV3-1 and TRBJ2-7; possible D gene TRBD1, 5 bases. Germline lookup yields CDR1 LGHDT and CDR2 YNNKEL (reference sequence). The CDR3 runs to 12 residues.

The rearrangement uses TRBV29-1 and TRBJ2-5; 9 bases match TRBD2. The CDR3 covers 13 residues. J was trimmed by 5 bases and V by 4 bases; bases with no gene match: 5. Germline CDR1 reads SQVTM; CDR2 reads ANQGSEA. The CDR3, as DNA: TGCAGCGTTGCCGGGACTAGCAGCGAGACCCAGTACTTC. Translation gives CSVAGTSSETQYF.

This clonotype came up a few times. The CDR3: CSARGTSGNHEQFF. In DNA form, the CDR3 reads TGCAGTGCTCGGGGGACTAGCGGGAACCATGAGCAGTTCTTC. V is TRBV20-1 and J is TRBJ2-1; 13 bases line up with TRBD2. Germline V gives CDR1 DFQATT, CDR2 SNEGSKA (reference sequence). V lost 5 bases to trimming and J lost 8 bases; unmatched junction nucleotides: 6. This CDR3 region has 14 residues.

This chain joins TRBV29-1 and TRBJ1-1; D is possibly TRBD1 (6 bases). Trimming pared 0 bases from V and 1 base from J, leaving 12 bases between. Germline loops: CDR1 SQVTM, CDR2 ANQGSEA. This CDR3 is 15 amino acids long. CDR3 DNA: TGCAGCGTTGAAGATCGTGGGGGGCCGAACACTGAAGCTTTCTTT. It translates to CSVEDRGGPNTEAFF.

The chain uses TRBV14 and TRBJ2-5; perhaps TRBD1 as D (6 bases). CDR1 is SGHDN, CDR2 FVKESK, per germline. The CDR3 length is 12 residues. V lost 4 bases to trimming and J lost 10 bases, with 13 bases between them. CDR3 sequence (DNA): TGTGCCAGCAGCCCCGGACAGACGAGCCAGTACTTC. It yields the protein CASSPGQTSQYF.

The rearrangement links TRBV24-1 to TRBJ2-1; D is unclear. V lost 5 bases to trimming and J lost 2 bases, with 6 bases between them. This CDR3 has 13 amino acids. Germline CDR1 and CDR2: KGHDR and SFDVKD. The CDR3 region is CATSGIPYNEQFF. DNA for the CDR3: TGTGCCACCAGTGGGATCCCCTACAATGAGCAGTTCTTC.

The V call is TRBV24-1, the J call TRBJ1-5; D not certain. In germline, CDR1 is KGHDR, CDR2 SFDVKD. The CDR3 runs 14 residues. The V gene lost 6 bases and the J gene lost 0 bases, with 8 bases spanning the gap. In nucleotides, the CDR3 is TGTGCCACCAGTCATCGGGATAGCAATCAGCCCCAGCATTTT. Translated: CATSHRDSNQPQHF.

V usage is TRBV7-9 and J usage is TRBJ1-2, with no clear D. V lost 1 base, J lost 0 bases, and 9 bases lay in between. The CDR3 spans 15 residues. In germline, CDR1 is SEHNR, CDR2 FQNEAQ (reference sequence). CDR3 in DNA: TGTGCCAGCAGCTTAGAACGGGGATCTAACTATGGCTACACCTTC. Amino acids: CASSLERGSNYGYTF.